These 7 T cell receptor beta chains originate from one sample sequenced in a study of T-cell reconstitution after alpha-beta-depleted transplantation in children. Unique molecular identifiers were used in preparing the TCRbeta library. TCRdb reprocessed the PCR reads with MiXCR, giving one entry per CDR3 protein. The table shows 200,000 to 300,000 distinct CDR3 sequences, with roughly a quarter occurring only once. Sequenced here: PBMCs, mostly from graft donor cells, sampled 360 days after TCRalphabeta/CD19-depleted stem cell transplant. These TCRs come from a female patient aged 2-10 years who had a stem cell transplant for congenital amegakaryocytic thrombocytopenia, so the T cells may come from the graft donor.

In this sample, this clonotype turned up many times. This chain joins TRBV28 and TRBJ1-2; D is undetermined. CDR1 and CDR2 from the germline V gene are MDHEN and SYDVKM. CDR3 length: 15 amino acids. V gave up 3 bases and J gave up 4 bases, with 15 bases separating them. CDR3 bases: TGTGCCAGCAGTTTGTCGTGGAGCGGGGTCTATGGCTACACCTTC. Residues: CASSLSWSGVYGYTF.

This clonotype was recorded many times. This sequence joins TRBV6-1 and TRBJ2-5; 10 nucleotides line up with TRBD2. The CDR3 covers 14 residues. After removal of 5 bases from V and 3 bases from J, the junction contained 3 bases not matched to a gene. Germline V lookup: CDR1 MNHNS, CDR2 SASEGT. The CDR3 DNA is TGTGCCAGCAGTCCTCTAGCGGGAGAAGAGACCCAGTACTTC. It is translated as CASSPLAGEETQYF.

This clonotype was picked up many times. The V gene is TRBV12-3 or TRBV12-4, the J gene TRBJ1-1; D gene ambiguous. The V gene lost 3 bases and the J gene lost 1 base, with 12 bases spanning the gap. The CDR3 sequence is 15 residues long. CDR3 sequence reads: CASSFPGSENTEAFF. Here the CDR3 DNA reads TGTGCCAGCAGTTTCCCCGGGTCCGAGAACACTGAAGCTTTCTTT.

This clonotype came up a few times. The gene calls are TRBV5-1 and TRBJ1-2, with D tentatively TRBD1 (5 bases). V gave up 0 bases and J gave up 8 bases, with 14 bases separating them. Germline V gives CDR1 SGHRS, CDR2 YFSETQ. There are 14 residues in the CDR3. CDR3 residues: CASSLDQGRMGYTF. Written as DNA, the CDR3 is TGCGCCAGCAGCTTGGATCAGGGACGGATGGGCTACACCTTC.

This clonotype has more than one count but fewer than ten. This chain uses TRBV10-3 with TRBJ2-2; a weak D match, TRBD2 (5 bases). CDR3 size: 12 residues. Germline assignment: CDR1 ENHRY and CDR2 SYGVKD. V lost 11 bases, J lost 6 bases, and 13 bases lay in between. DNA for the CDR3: TGTGCCTCCGTAACTAGAGCCGGGGAGCTGTTTTTT. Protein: CASVTRAGELFF.

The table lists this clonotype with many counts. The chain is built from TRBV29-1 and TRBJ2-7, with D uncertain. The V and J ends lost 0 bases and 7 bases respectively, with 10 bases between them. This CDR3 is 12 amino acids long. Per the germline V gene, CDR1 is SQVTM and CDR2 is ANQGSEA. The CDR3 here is CSVEDTMGEQYF. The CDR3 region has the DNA TGCAGCGTTGAAGACACGATGGGGGAGCAGTACTTC.

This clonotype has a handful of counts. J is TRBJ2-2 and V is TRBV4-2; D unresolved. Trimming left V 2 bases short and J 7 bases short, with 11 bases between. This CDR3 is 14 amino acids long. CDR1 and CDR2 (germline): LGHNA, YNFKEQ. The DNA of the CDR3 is TGTGCCAGCAGCCAATTAAACGGGTTCGGGGAGCTGTTTTTT. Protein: CASSQLNGFGELFF.